This T cell receptor (beta chain) originates from a study of human T cells and chemical hapten exposure. Study details: Chiefly female patients presented with alopecia areata, totalis or universalis.

In TCRdb, the RACE reads were re-called with MiXCR into one record per CDR3 protein. Of approximately 50,000 distinct CDR3 sequences detected, 9.5% to 10% appear once; the ten largest clones hold around a tenth. Time point denoted: pre-sensitization, week 0. As to treatment: therapeutic diphenylcyclopropenone sensitization with weekly scalp DPC. Total RNA was isolated from unfractionated whole blood. Each patch-test visit's blood sample preceded patch application. This clonotype was observed a handful of times. The sequence was collected from a woman aged 25 to 39 with alopecia areata. Some clones in this sample may be carry-over from other donors' samples. The sample was whole blood, taken in connection with sensitization to the hapten diphenylcyclopropenone (DPC).

DNA of the CDR3: TGTGCTAGTGGTTTGGTTGAGCTTGAGGACCGGCCCCAGCATTTT. Residues: CASGLVELEDRPQHF. The chain links TRBV12-5 to TRBJ1-5, with D unclear. V was clipped by 0 bases and J by 9 bases, with 15 bases between them. This CDR3 spans 15 amino acids. Germline-derived CDR1 and CDR2 are LGHNT and FRNRAP.